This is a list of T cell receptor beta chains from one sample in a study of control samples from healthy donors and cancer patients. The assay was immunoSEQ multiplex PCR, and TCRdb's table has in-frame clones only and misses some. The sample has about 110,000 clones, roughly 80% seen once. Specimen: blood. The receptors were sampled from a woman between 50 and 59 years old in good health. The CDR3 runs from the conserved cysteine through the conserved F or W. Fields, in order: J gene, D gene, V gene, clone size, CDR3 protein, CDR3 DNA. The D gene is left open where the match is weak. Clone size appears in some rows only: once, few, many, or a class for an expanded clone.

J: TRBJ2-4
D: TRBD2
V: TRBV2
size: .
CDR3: CASLLAGGLAKNIQYF
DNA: TGTGCCAGTCTTCTCGCGGGGGGACTAGCCAAAAACATTCAGTACTTC

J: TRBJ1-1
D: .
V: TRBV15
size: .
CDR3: CATSRDRVVTEAFF
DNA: TGTGCCACCAGCAGAGACAGGGTCGTCACTGAAGCTTTCTTT

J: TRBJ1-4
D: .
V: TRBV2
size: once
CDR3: CASDPGTFNEKLFF
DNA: TGTGCCAGCGATCCGGGGACCTTTAATGAAAAACTGTTTTTT

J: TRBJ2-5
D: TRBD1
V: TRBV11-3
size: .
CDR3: CASSPWDSQETQYF
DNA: TGTGCCAGCAGCCCCTGGGACAGCCAAGAGACCCAGTACTTC

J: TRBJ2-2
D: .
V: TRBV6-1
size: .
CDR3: CASSDSGRGSGTGELFF
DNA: TGTGCCAGCAGTGATTCCGGCAGGGGAAGTGGAACCGGGGAGCTGTTTTTT

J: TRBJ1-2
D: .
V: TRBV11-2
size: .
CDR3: CASSLVSGANYGYTF
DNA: TGTGCCAGCAGCTTAGTATCAGGGGCGAACTATGGCTACACCTTC

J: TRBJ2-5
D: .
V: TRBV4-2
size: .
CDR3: CASSQDGDQETQYF
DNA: TGTGCCAGCAGCCAAGATGGGGATCAAGAGACCCAGTACTTC

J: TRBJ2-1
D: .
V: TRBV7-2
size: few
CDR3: CASSFRGPGTPREQFF
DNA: TGTGCCAGCAGCTTCCGGGGACCGGGGACCCCCCGAGAGCAGTTCTTC

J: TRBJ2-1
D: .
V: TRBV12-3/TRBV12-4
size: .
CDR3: CASSFQGNEQFF
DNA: TGTGCCAGCAGTTTCCAGGGCAATGAGCAGTTCTTC

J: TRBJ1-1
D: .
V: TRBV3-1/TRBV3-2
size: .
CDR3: CASSPLRGGTEAFF
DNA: TGTGCCAGCAGCCCCCTTAGAGGGGGCACTGAAGCTTTCTTT

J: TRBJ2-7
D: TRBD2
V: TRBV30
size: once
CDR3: CAWSVLAGEATYEQYF
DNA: TGTGCCTGGAGTGTCCTAGCGGGAGAGGCTACCTACGAGCAGTACTTC

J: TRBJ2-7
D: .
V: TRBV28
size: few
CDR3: CASTRRNNYEQYF
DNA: TGTGCCAGCACCAGACGGAACAACTACGAGCAGTACTTC

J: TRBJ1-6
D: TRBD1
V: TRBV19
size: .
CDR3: CASSMRGLPYNSPLHF
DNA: TGTGCCAGTAGTATGAGGGGGCTGCCCTATAATTCACCCCTCCACTTT

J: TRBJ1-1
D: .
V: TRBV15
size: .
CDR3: CATSRGASGGRTEAFF
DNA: TGTGCCACCAGCAGAGGGGCCTCAGGAGGTCGGACTGAAGCTTTCTTT

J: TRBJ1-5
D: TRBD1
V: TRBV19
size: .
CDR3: CASGTDQPQHF
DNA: TGTGCCAGTGGGACAGATCAGCCCCAGCATTTT

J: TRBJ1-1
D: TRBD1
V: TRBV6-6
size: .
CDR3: CASSQGQGNTEAFF
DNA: TGTGCCAGCAGTCAAGGACAGGGGAACACTGAAGCTTTCTTT

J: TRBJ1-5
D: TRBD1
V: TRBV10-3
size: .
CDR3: CAISGQGDQPQHF
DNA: TGTGCCATCAGCGGACAGGGAGATCAGCCCCAGCATTTT

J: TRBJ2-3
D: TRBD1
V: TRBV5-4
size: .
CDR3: CASSPDRGSDTQYF
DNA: TGTGCCAGCAGCCCAGACAGGGGTTCAGATACGCAGTATTTT

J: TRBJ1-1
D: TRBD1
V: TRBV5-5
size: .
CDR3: CASSKTGGNTEAFF
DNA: TGTGCCAGCAGCAAAACAGGGGGGAACACTGAAGCTTTCTTT

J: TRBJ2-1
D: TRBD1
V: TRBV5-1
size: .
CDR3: CASSLETTGYNEQFF
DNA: TGCGCCAGCAGCTTGGAAACGACAGGGTACAATGAGCAGTTCTTC

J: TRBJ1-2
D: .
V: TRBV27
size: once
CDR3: CASSLDPGARYGYTF
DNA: TGTGCCAGCAGTTTAGATCCGGGGGCGAGGTATGGCTACACCTTC

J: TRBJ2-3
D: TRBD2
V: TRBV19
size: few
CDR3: CASSWASGWGDTQYF
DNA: TGTGCCAGTAGTTGGGCTAGCGGCTGGGGAGATACGCAGTATTTT

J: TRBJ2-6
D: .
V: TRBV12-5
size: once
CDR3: CASGLVSTANVLTF
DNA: TGTGCTAGTGGTTTGGTATCCACGGCCAACGTCCTGACTTTC

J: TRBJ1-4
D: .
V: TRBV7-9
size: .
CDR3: CASRLAGNNEKLFF
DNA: TGTGCCAGCAGACTTGCGGGAAATAATGAAAAACTGTTTTTT

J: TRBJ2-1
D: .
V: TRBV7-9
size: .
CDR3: CASSLYGGDYNEQFF
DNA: TGTGCCAGCAGCTTATATGGAGGAGACTACAATGAGCAGTTCTTC

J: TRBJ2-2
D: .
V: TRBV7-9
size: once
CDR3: CASSLAGGELFF
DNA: TGTGCCAGCAGCTTAGCCGGCGGGGAGCTGTTTTTT

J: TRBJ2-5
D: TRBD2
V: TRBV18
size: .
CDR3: CASSSGLAGAQETQYF
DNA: TGTGCCAGCTCATCCGGACTAGCGGGAGCTCAAGAGACCCAGTACTTC

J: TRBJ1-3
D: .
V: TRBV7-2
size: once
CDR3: CASSFDGNTIYF
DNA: TGTGCCAGCAGCTTTGATGGAAACACCATATATTTT

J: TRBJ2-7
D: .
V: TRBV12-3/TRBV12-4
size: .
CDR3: CASSPRLSHEQYF
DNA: TGTGCCAGCAGTCCCCGCCTGTCACACGAGCAGTACTTC

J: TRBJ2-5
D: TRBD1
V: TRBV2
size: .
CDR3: CARRGQGDLETQYF
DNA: TGTGCCAGAAGGGGACAGGGTGATTTGGAGACCCAGTACTTC

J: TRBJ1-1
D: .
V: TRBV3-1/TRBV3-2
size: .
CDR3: CASSQGTRPNTEAFF
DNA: TGTGCCAGCAGCCAAGGGACCAGACCGAACACTGAAGCTTTCTTT

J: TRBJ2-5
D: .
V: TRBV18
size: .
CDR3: CASSRYSETQYF
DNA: TGTGCCAGCTCACGGTATTCAGAGACCCAGTACTTC

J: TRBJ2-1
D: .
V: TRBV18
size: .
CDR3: CATQPPGGSERSYNEQFF
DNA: TGTGCCACACAACCCCCAGGGGGGAGCGAACGTTCCTACAATGAGCAGTTCTTC

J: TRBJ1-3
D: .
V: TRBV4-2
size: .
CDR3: CASSQVNRLSGNTIYF
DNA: TGTGCCAGCAGCCAAGTTAACCGGCTCTCTGGAAACACCATATATTTT

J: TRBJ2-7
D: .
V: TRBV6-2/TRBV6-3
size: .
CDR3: CASSYNYEQYF
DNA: TGTGCCAGCAGTTACAACTACGAGCAGTACTTC

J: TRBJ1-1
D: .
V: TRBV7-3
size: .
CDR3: CASSEAGMNTEAFF
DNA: TGTGCCAGCAGCGAGGCAGGGATGAACACTGAAGCTTTCTTT

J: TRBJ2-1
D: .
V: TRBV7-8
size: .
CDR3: CASSSRTGQQGKSIDEQFF
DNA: TGTGCCAGCAGCTCCCGGACTGGGCAACAGGGTAAATCTATAGATGAGCAGTTCTTC

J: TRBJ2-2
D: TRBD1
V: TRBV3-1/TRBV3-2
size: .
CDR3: CASSLRQGLNTGELFF
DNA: TGTGCCAGCAGCCTCCGACAGGGCCTTAACACCGGGGAGCTGTTTTTT

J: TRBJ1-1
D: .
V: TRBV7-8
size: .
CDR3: CASSLAKGAITEAFF
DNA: TGTGCCAGCAGCTTAGCGAAAGGGGCGATAACTGAAGCTTTCTTT

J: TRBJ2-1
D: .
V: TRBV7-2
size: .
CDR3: CASSLASGAGASSYNEQFF
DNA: TGTGCCAGCAGCTTAGCTAGTGGGGCAGGGGCTAGCTCCTACAATGAGCAGTTCTTC

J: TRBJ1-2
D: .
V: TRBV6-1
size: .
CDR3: CASSERQWGNYGYTF
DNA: TGTGCCAGCAGTGAACGACAGTGGGGGAACTATGGCTACACCTTC

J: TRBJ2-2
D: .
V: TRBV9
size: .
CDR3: CASTLTGTPNTGELFF
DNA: TGTGCCAGCACCCTAACCGGGACCCCGAACACCGGGGAGCTGTTTTTT

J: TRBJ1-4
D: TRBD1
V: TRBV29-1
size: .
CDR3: CSARDRVGEKLFF
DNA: TGCAGCGCGCGGGACAGGGTAGGGGAAAAACTGTTTTTT

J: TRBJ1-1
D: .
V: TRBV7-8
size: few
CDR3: CASSLEQGFSEAFF
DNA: TGTGCCAGCAGCTTGGAACAGGGTTTCTCTGAAGCTTTCTTT

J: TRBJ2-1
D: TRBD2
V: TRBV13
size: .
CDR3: CASSFWRGAYNEQFF
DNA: TGTGCCAGCAGCTTTTGGCGGGGGGCCTACAATGAGCAGTTCTTC

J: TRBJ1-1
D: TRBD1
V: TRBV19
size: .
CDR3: CASSISQTGTEAFF
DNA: TGTGCCAGTAGTATATCTCAGACAGGGACTGAAGCTTTCTTT

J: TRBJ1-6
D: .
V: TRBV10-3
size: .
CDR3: CAISESWEGDNSPLHF
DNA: TGTGCCATCAGTGAGTCGTGGGAGGGAGATAATTCACCCCTCCACTTT

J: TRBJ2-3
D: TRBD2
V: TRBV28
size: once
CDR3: CASSLGAGAGTDTQYF
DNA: TGTGCCAGCAGTTTAGGAGCGGGGGCTGGCACAGATACGCAGTATTTT

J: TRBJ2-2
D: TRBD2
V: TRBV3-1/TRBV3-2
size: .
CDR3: CASSPGERDNTGELFF
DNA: TGTGCCAGCAGCCCCGGGGAGCGGGACAACACCGGGGAGCTGTTTTTT

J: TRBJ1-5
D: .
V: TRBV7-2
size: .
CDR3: CASSLRVDQPQHF
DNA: TGTGCCAGCAGCTTAAGGGTGGATCAGCCCCAGCATTTT

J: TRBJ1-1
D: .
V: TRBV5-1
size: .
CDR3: CASSPGEWIMNTEAFF
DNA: TGCGCCAGCAGCCCCGGCGAGTGGATTATGAACACTGAAGCTTTCTTT

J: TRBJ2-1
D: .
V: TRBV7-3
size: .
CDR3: CASSSGGRANEQFF
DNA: TGTGCCAGCAGCTCCGGTGGCAGGGCGAATGAGCAGTTCTTC